Presented here are 7 T cell receptor beta chains from one specimen sequenced in a study of shared clonotypes between healthy human individuals (dated by TCRdb to 2020 to 2022). Library method: the immunoSEQ multiplex PCR assay. Not all clones reach the TCRdb copy of this immuneACCESS table, which keeps in-frame sequences only. Checked studies attribute under half of the gap to unresolved V genes and leave the rest unexplained. Present in this sample are about 2.1 million clones, about 93% of which were seen just once. Under 2% of the sample lies in the top ten. CD8 naive samples were CD45RO-negative cells positively selected for CCR7, giving a CD45RA+CCR7+ population that excluded TemRA cells. Source material: naive CD8+ T cells from PBMCs. The sample's cell subset or site label, decoded: CD45RA+CCR7+. All receptors derive from a young man in good health. Some clones in this sample may be carry-over from other donors' samples.

J is TRBJ2-7 and V is TRBV5-6; no reliable D call. The CDR3 totals 14 residues. V was trimmed by 0 bases and J by 6 bases, leaving 13 bases between them. Germline V gene sequence: CDR1 SGHDT, CDR2 YYEEEE. CDR3 sequence: CASSLATIRVEQYF. DNA for the CDR3: TGTGCCAGCAGCTTGGCCACAATTCGGGTCGAGCAGTACTTC.

J is TRBJ1-2 and V is TRBV4-2, with 7 bases aligning to TRBD1. This CDR3 has 15 residues. Germline V CDR1 and CDR2: LGHNA, YNFKEQ. Trimming cost V 4 bases and J 1 base; bases outside gene matches: 6. This chain's CDR3 is CASSLGTANNYGYTF. DNA of the CDR3: TGTGCCAGCAGCCTCGGGACAGCAAATAACTATGGCTACACCTTC.

The rearrangement links TRBV11-1 to TRBJ2-1; D may be TRBD1 (6 bases). CDR3 size: 17 residues. Between the trimmed V and J ends, which lost 5 bases and 0 bases, there was a span of 17 bases. The germline V gene has CDR1 SGHAT and CDR2 FQDESV (reference sequence). The CDR3 is CASSTRTETTSYNEQFF. The CDR3 DNA reads TGTGCCAGCAGCACAAGGACAGAAACCACCTCCTACAATGAGCAGTTCTTC. The complete variable domain, with remaining parts taken from reference TRBV11-1 and TRBJ2-1, reads EAEVAQSPRYKITEKSQAVAFWCDPISGHATLYWYRQILGQGPELLVQFQDESVVDDSQLPKDRFSAERLKGVDSTLKIQPAELGDSAMYLCASSTRTETTSYNEQFFGPGTRLTVL.

J is TRBJ1-1 and V is TRBV29-1; D is unclear. V lost 4 bases and J 5 bases, leaving 20 bases between the germline ends. The CDR3 is 15 residues long. Germline-derived CDR1 and CDR2 are SQVTM and ANQGSEA. As DNA, the CDR3 is TGCAGCGTTGGGTCAGGAGCTCCCCGGGATACTGAAGCTTTCTTT. Amino acids: CSVGSGAPRDTEAFF. Complete variable domain (other parts from reference TRBV29-1 and TRBJ1-1): SAVISQKPSRDICQRGTSLTIQCQVDSQVTMMFWYRQQPGQSLTLIATANQGSEATYESGFVIDKFPISRPNLTFSTLTVSNMSPEDSSIYLCSVGSGAPRDTEAFFGQGTRLTVV.

This clone was picked up one time. The chain uses TRBV6-5 and TRBJ1-1; D is ambiguous. The CDR3 length is 13 residues. CDR1 and CDR2 from the germline V gene are MNHEY and SVGAGI. Trimming left V 5 bases short and J 4 bases short, with 11 bases between. The CDR3 loop is CASSVGFLTEAFF. The DNA for the CDR3 is TGTGCCAGCAGTGTGGGGTTCCTCACTGAAGCTTTCTTT.

The chain uses TRBV15 and TRBJ2-1; D unclear. The CDR3 runs to 15 residues. The V gene lost 1 base and the J gene lost 13 bases, with 20 bases spanning the gap. Germline V gene lookup returns CDR1 LNHNV and CDR2 YYDKDF (reference sequence). CDR3 region: CATSRVRTSPGDQFF. The CDR3 DNA follows: TGTGCCACCAGCAGAGTCAGGACCAGCCCAGGCGACCAGTTCTTC.

As DNA, the CDR3 is TGTGCCAGCAGCTTGTACAGGGAGGGTTCACCCCTCCACTTT. Its translation: CASSLYREGSPLHF. This chain uses TRBV6-6 with TRBJ1-6; maybe TRBD1 (6 bases). Germline V gene data show CDR1 as MNHNY and CDR2 as SVGAGI (reference sequence). V gave up 6 bases and J gave up 9 bases, with 15 bases separating them. CDR3 length: 14 amino acids.